The 27 T cell receptor beta chains reported below all come from one sample, sequenced in a study of T cell repertoires in aging, cancer and after chemotherapy. Rearranged V-D-J TRB sequences were amplified with a mixed TRB-A/B primer pool. One entry per CDR3 protein, called by TCRdb with MiXCR from the multiplex PCR reads. The sample includes about 14,000 distinct CDR3 sequences, around 23% seen only once; the top ten take 45% to 55%. Amplification of TCR beta used genomic DNA extracted from peripheral blood. Sequencing was performed on blood. The origin of the receptors is a human donor in good health.

J is TRBJ2-7 and V is TRBV5-6; D not certain. This CDR3 is built from 11 residues. The ends were cut back, 4 bases at V and 6 bases at J, with 8 bases in the middle. Germline lookup yields CDR1 SGHDT and CDR2 YYEEEE. The CDR3 coding sequence is TGTGCCAGCAGCCGCGCTAGCGAGCAGTACTTC. It translates to CASSRASEQYF. Full variable domain (remainder filled in from reference TRBV5-6 and TRBJ2-7): DAGVTQSPTHLIKTRGQQVTLRCSPKSGHDTVSWYQQALGQGPQFIFQYYEEEERQRGNFPDRFSGHQFPNYSSELNVNALLLGDSALYLCASSRASEQYFGPGTRLTVT.

V is TRBV6-2 or TRBV6-3 and J is TRBJ1-4; D gene unclear. The CDR3 consists of 11 residues. Germline V lookup: CDR1 MNHEY, CDR2 SVGEGT. The V and J ends lost 2 bases and 7 bases respectively, with 2 bases between them. The CDR3 nucleotides read TGTGCCAGCAGTTACCGTGAAAAACTGTTTTTT. Its protein is CASSYREKLFF.

The table lists this clonotype with a few counts. The rearrangement links TRBV7-2 to TRBJ2-3; D could derive from TRBD1 or TRBD2 (5 bases each). V was cut by 5 bases and J by 4 bases, with 13 bases left in between. CDR3 length: 14 amino acids. Germline V CDR1 and CDR2: SGHTA, FQGNSA. CDR3 amino acids: CASSQAGTADTQYF. DNA for the CDR3: TGTGCCAGCAGCCAGGCCGGGACGGCAGATACGCAGTATTTT.

Only a few counts were recorded for this clonotype. The chain carries TRBV20-1 and TRBJ2-5, with D maybe TRBD1 (6 bases). Trimming removed 6 bases at V and 2 bases at J, with 16 bases between. This CDR3 region has 14 residues. Germline lookup yields CDR1 DFQATT and CDR2 SNEGSKA (reference sequence). CDR3: CSAMPIQGQETQYF. In DNA, the CDR3 is TGCAGTGCCATGCCGATACAGGGACAAGAGACCCAGTACTTC.

This chain uses TRBV6-5 with TRBJ2-1; TRBD1 matches at 10 bases. Germline V gene data show CDR1 as MNHEY and CDR2 as SVGAGI. With V trimmed by 6 bases and J by 3 bases, 5 bases remained unmatched. This CDR3 is built from 15 residues. The CDR3 loop is CASSPGTGDYNEQFF. The CDR3 DNA sequence: TGTGCCAGCAGCCCCGGGACAGGGGACTACAATGAGCAGTTCTTC.

In nucleotides, the CDR3 is TGTGCCAGCAGCGTAGGGACAGGGAATGTTTATGGCTACACCTTC. It specifies CASSVGTGNVYGYTF. The chain combines TRBV9 with TRBJ1-2; the match to TRBD1 covers 8 bases. V lost 0 bases, J lost 5 bases, and 6 bases stayed unmatched. CDR3 size: 15 residues. Germline V gene lookup returns CDR1 SGDLS and CDR2 YYNGEE.

This clonotype was observed a handful of times. The chain couples TRBV27 to TRBJ2-7; perhaps TRBD1 as D (5 bases). Trimming shortened V by 6 bases and J by 2 bases, and 17 bases separated the two germline ends. The V gene's germline CDR1 is MNHEY and CDR2 SMNVEV (reference sequence). The CDR3 length is 15 residues. The CDR3 nucleotides read TGTGCCAGCAGCAACCAGGGTTTTACGACCTACGAGCAGTACTTC. Residues: CASSNQGFTTYEQYF.

This clonotype has more than one count but fewer than ten. The J gene is TRBJ2-5, the V gene TRBV7-6; TRBD1 matches at 8 bases. Losses at the gene ends were 1 base for V and 5 bases for J; bases not matched to a gene: 9. Germline CDR1 SGHVS, CDR2 FNYEAQ. The CDR3 is 16 amino acids. CDR3 residues: CASSLGRQGHRETQYF. CDR3 DNA sequence: TGTGCCAGCAGCTTAGGGCGACAGGGGCATCGGGAGACCCAGTACTTC.

This rearrangement joins TRBV24-1 to TRBJ2-1; maybe TRBD1 (5 bases). Germline CDR1 reads KGHDR; CDR2 reads SFDVKD. There are 12 residues in the CDR3. V dropped 3 bases and J dropped 6 bases, with 5 bases sitting between them. The CDR3 DNA reads as TGTGCCACCAGTGATCAGGGCAATGAGCAGTTCTTC. It is translated as CATSDQGNEQFF.

This clonotype occurred a few times. The V and J genes are TRBV12-3 or TRBV12-4 and TRBJ2-7, with D possibly matching TRBD1 (6 bases). Between the trimmed V and J ends, which lost 7 bases and 1 base, there was a span of 14 bases. The CDR3 totals 14 residues. CDR3 in amino acids: CASKKGDWSYEQYF. CDR3 DNA: TGTGCCAGCAAAAAGGGGGATTGGTCCTACGAGCAGTACTTC.

This chain uses TRBV27 with TRBJ2-4; D might be TRBD2 (6 bases). V shed 3 bases and J shed 6 bases, with 15 bases lying between them. There are 15 residues in the CDR3. The germline V gene encodes CDR1 MNHEY and CDR2 SMNVEV (reference sequence). In DNA form, the CDR3 reads TGTGCCAGCAGTTTGATGGAGGGGCCGGGAAACATTCAGTACTTC. Translated: CASSLMEGPGNIQYF.

The V call is TRBV5-5, the J call TRBJ1-2; the D gene is possibly TRBD1 (5 bases). The CDR3 length is 12 residues. Trimming left V 0 bases short and J 6 bases short, with 6 bases between. Germline values: CDR1 SGHKS, CDR2 YYEKEE (reference sequence). The CDR3 DNA sequence: TGTGCCAGCAGCTTGGTAGGGGATGGCTACACCTTC. This gives the protein CASSLVGDGYTF.

Here the CDR3 reads CSAPILSGGATGELFF. The CDR3 DNA sequence: TGCAGTGCTCCGATCCTTAGCGGGGGGGCCACCGGGGAGCTGTTTTTT. This chain joins TRBV20-1 and TRBJ2-2, with 11 bases aligning to TRBD2. Germline CDR1 is DFQATT and CDR2 is SNEGSKA (reference sequence). There are 16 residues in the CDR3. V was clipped by 5 bases and J by 4 bases; unmatched bases: 9.

The chain has TRBV6-2 or TRBV6-3 and TRBJ2-3, with 7 positions matching TRBD2. The ends lost 4 bases at V and 4 bases at J; junction bases unmatched: 14. The CDR3 runs to 17 residues. Per the germline V gene, CDR1 is MNHEY and CDR2 is SVGEGT. The CDR3 sequence: CASSFSYARLAPDTQYF. The CDR3 DNA follows: TGTGCCAGCAGTTTCTCCTACGCCAGACTAGCTCCAGATACGCAGTATTTT.

The chain uses TRBV7-2 and TRBJ2-5; tentatively, D is TRBD1 (5 bases). The CDR3 extends over 13 amino acids. The V gene lost 3 bases and the J gene lost 3 bases, with 8 bases spanning the gap. Germline V gene sequence: CDR1 SGHTA, CDR2 FQGNSA. The CDR3 protein is CASSFQGEETQYF. CDR3 DNA sequence: TGTGCCAGCAGCTTCCAAGGGGAAGAGACCCAGTACTTC.

In regard to this clonotype: A much larger clone lies one base from this, so it may be a read error. The genes are TRBV6-5 and TRBJ1-6, with a possible D match to TRBD1 (5 bases). The CDR3 consists of 14 residues. Looked up from germline, CDR1 is MNHEY and CDR2 is SVGAGI. V dropped 6 bases and J dropped 9 bases, with 15 bases sitting between them. The CDR3 region has the DNA TGTGCCAGCAGGGTCAGGGCAGTCACTTCACCCCTCCACTTT. This encodes CASRVRAVTSPLHF.

The chain links TRBV25-1 to TRBJ2-7; 10 bases match TRBD1. CDR1 is MGHDK, CDR2 SYGVNS, per germline. CDR3 length: 14 residues. V shed 5 bases and J 5 bases; nucleotides not matched to a gene: 6. CDR3 DNA: TGTGCCAGCAGTAGGGGACAGGGGCGCGACGAGCAGTACTTC. This translates into CASSRGQGRDEQYF.

The rearrangement joins TRBV18 to TRBJ2-1; 13 bases agree with TRBD2. V was pared by 4 bases and J by 7 bases, with 4 bases of the junction left unmatched. Germline CDR1 is KGHSH and CDR2 is LQKENI. The CDR3 loop spans 15 amino acids. This chain's CDR3 is CASSLGTSGVNEQFF. The DNA of the CDR3 is TGTGCCAGCTCACTCGGGACTAGCGGGGTTAATGAGCAGTTCTTC.

A few counts support this clonotype. The chain is built from TRBV5-4 and TRBJ2-5; no clear D. Germline V gene lookup returns CDR1 SGHNT and CDR2 YYREEE (reference sequence). Trimming left V 0 bases short and J 4 bases short, with 4 bases between. This CDR3 is built from 12 residues. DNA of the CDR3: TGTGCCAGCAGCTTGGTTGGAGAGACCCAGTACTTC. It yields the protein CASSLVGETQYF.

This clonotype was seen a few times. This chain joins TRBV10-3 and TRBJ1-3; 8 bases align to TRBD1. Looked up from germline, CDR1 is ENHRY and CDR2 is SYGVKD. The CDR3 has 11 residues. V dropped 11 bases and J dropped 3; count of bases not matched to a gene: 0. The CDR3 here is CAGQGGNTIYF. The CDR3 nucleotides read TGTGCCGGACAGGGTGGAAACACCATATATTTT.

V usage is TRBV5-1 and J usage is TRBJ2-5; D is tentatively TRBD1 or TRBD2 (6 bases each). The CDR3 is 14 residues long. The germline V gene encodes CDR1 SGHRS and CDR2 YFSETQ. The V end lost 2 bases, the J end lost 7 bases, and 15 bases lay between the germline ends. The CDR3 DNA reads TGCGCCAGCAGCTTAAGGGGGGAGAAAGGGACCCAGTACTTC. Its translation is CASSLRGEKGTQYF.

This clonotype was counted between two and nine times. The chain combines TRBV21-1 with TRBJ1-4; the table's D call, TRBD1, was not checked against the DNA. TRBV21-1 is described as a pseudogene. The CDR3 is 15 residues long. CDR3 nucleotide sequence: TGTGCCAGCAGCATCAGGACAGGGGTATATGAAAAACTGTTTTTT. Translating gives CASSIRTGVYEKLFF.

The chain is built from TRBV10-3 and TRBJ2-3; 9 bases are shared with TRBD1. The J segment lost 3 bases and the V segment lost 3 bases, leaving 4 bases of the junction unmatched. This CDR3 comprises 15 residues. Germline V CDR1 and CDR2: ENHRY, SYGVKD. The CDR3 protein is CAISDGTGITDTQYF. The CDR3 DNA is TGTGCCATCAGTGATGGGACAGGGATAACAGATACGCAGTATTTT.

Only a few counts were recorded for this clonotype. The CDR3 protein is CASSQVGRGDEKLFF. In DNA form, the CDR3 reads TGTGCCAGCAGCCAAGTAGGCAGGGGGGATGAAAAACTGTTTTTT. The V gene is TRBV4-2, the J gene TRBJ1-4, with 7 bases aligning to TRBD1. Germline values: CDR1 LGHNA, CDR2 YNFKEQ. The CDR3 sequence is 15 residues long. The J segment lost 6 bases and the V segment lost 1 base, leaving 5 bases of the junction unmatched.

This clonotype was seen only a few times. The chain carries TRBV10-3 and TRBJ1-2; tentatively, D is TRBD1 (5 bases). Germline V gives CDR1 ENHRY, CDR2 SYGVKD. Trimming removed 0 bases from V and 2 bases from J, with 7 bases in between. There are 14 residues in the CDR3. The CDR3 spells CAISESNRNYGYTF. DNA for the CDR3: TGTGCCATCAGTGAGTCAAACAGGAACTATGGCTACACCTTC.

The chain employs TRBV12-5 and TRBJ1-5; D not certain. This CDR3 has 15 residues. In germline, CDR1 is LGHNT, CDR2 FRNRAP. In DNA form, the CDR3 reads TGTGCCAGCAGTTTAGGAGGGAAGCTGAGTCAGCCCCAGCATTTT. This encodes CASSLGGKLSQPQHF. The whole variable domain, remainder taken from reference TRBV12-5 and TRBJ1-5, is DARVTQTPRHKVTEMGQEVTMRCQPILGHNTVFWYRQTMMQGLELLAYFRNRAPLDDSGMPKDRFSAEMPDATLATLKIQPSEPRDSAVYFCASSLGGKLSQPQHFGDGTRLSIL.

A word on this clonotype: A much larger clone sits a single nucleotide away, making a read error possible. V usage is TRBV6-6 and J usage is TRBJ1-2, with D possibly being TRBD1 (5 bases). The CDR3 sequence is 13 residues long. Germline CDR1 is MNHNY and CDR2 is SVGAGI (reference sequence). This CDR3 reads CASSLLGDYSYTF. The CDR3 coding sequence is TGTGCCAGCAGTTTGCTGGGGGACTATAGCTACACCTTC.